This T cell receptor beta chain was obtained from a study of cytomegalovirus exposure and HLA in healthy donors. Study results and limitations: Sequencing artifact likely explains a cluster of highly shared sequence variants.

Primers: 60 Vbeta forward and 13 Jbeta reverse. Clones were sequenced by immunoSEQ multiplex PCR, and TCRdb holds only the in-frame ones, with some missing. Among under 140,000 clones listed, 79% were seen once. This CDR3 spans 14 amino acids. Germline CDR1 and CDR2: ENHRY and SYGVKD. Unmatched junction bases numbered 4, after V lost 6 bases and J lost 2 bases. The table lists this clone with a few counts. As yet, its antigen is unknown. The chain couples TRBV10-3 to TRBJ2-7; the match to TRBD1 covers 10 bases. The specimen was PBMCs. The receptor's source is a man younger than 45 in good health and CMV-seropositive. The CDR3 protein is CAISQGQGPYEQYF. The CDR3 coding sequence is TGTGCCATCAGCCAGGGACAGGGGCCCTACGAGCAGTACTTC.